The rows below give T cell receptor beta chains drawn from one sample of a study of molecular identifiers for immune sequencing clone quantification. TCRdb itself ran the PCR reads through MiXCR, one entry per CDR3 protein. The table shows around 470,000 distinct CDR3 sequences, with 20% to 25% occurring only once. The specimen was naive CD8+ T cells from blood, with Jurkat cell RNA spiked in. All receptors derive from a human donor in good health. Some libraries in this study had Jurkat cell RNA spiked in. Each CDR3 is given with its conserved first and last residue. Fields, in order: V gene, clone size, D gene, J gene, CDR3 protein, CDR3 DNA. A D gene is named only where the DNA matches it firmly. Expanded clones get a size class; other rows say once, few or many, or leave the size out.

TRBV21-1	NA	NA	TRBJ1-1	CASSKGAGQGLRGTEAFF	TGTGCCAGCAGCAAGGGGGCCGGACAGGGGCTACGCGGTACTGAAGCTTTCTTT
TRBV28	NA	TRBD1	TRBJ1-4	CASRGQGSPNEKLFF	TGTGCCAGCAGGGGACAGGGGTCGCCTAATGAAAAACTGTTTTTT
TRBV7-9	NA	NA	TRBJ2-1	CASSLHYNEQFF	TGTGCCAGCAGCTTACATTACAATGAGCAGTTCTTC
TRBV9	many	NA	TRBJ2-6	CASSVVGHQSYGANVLTF	TGTGCCAGCAGCGTAGTGGGCCACCAGTCCTACGGGGCCAACGTCCTGACTTTC
TRBV4-1	many	TRBD1	TRBJ1-5	CASSHFPAGQGYNQPQHF	TGCGCCAGCAGCCATTTCCCCGCGGGACAGGGTTACAATCAGCCCCAGCATTTT
TRBV15	few	TRBD1	TRBJ2-1	CATAEAGGYHNEQFF	TGTGCCACCGCGGAGGCAGGGGGTTATCACAATGAGCAGTTCTTC
TRBV12-3/TRBV12-4	few	TRBD1	TRBJ2-7	CASSMTKDRENYEQYF	TGTGCCAGCAGTATGACGAAGGACAGGGAAAACTACGAGCAGTACTTC
TRBV24-1	many	NA	TRBJ1-1	CATSDSAGGEAFF	TGTGCCACCAGTGATTCGGCCGGGGGTGAAGCTTTCTTT
TRBV20-1	many	TRBD2	TRBJ2-3	CSVSTSAQRFTQYF	TGCAGTGTATCTACTAGCGCCCAGCGCTTTACGCAGTATTTT
TRBV20-1	NA	NA	TRBJ1-5	CSASSVYSNQPQHF	TGCAGTGCTAGTTCCGTATATAGCAATCAGCCCCAGCATTTT
TRBV28	NA	NA	TRBJ1-2	CASSLFSDDNYGYTF	TGTGCCAGCAGTTTATTCTCAGATGATAACTATGGCTACACCTTC
TRBV2	few	TRBD1	TRBJ1-2	CASSAWTGENYGYTF	TGTGCCAGCAGTGCGTGGACAGGGGAGAACTATGGCTACACCTTC
TRBV21-1	NA	NA	TRBJ2-5	CASSLGGLVEETQYF	TGTGCCAGCAGCCTCGGGGGGCTAGTGGAAGAGACCCAGTACTTC
TRBV6-6	NA	NA	TRBJ2-1	CASSFVSSYNEQFF	TGTGCCAGCAGTTTCGTTAGCTCCTACAATGAGCAGTTCTTC
TRBV27	many	NA	TRBJ1-1	CASSNTGNTEAFF	TGTGCCAGCAGTAACACTGGGAACACTGAAGCTTTCTTT
TRBV27	NA	NA	TRBJ1-2	CASSLSWTLRPNYGYTF	TGTGCCAGCAGTTTATCGTGGACCTTACGCCCGAACTATGGCTACACCTTC
TRBV6-1	many	NA	TRBJ1-2	CASSEGGAYGYTF	TGTGCCAGCAGTGAAGGGGGGGCCTATGGCTACACCTTC
TRBV4-1	many	TRBD1	TRBJ2-1	CASSQAGQGRSEQFF	TGCGCCAGCAGCCAAGCAGGACAGGGACGCAGTGAGCAGTTCTTC
TRBV12-3/TRBV12-4	few	NA	TRBJ2-7	CASSLSGTGEQYF	TGTGCCAGCAGTTTATCGGGGACGGGAGAGCAGTACTTC
TRBV19	few	NA	TRBJ1-5	CASSIGGVQPQHF	TGTGCCAGTAGTATAGGTGGGGTTCAGCCCCAGCATTTT
TRBV20-1	few	NA	TRBJ1-4	CQSWDSTNEKLFF	TGCCAGTCTTGGGACTCAACTAATGAAAAACTGTTTTTT
TRBV27	few	NA	TRBJ1-4	CASSPEGRTNEKLFF	TGTGCCAGCAGTCCCGAGGGTCGCACTAATGAAAAACTGTTTTTT
TRBV12-5	many	NA	TRBJ1-1	CASGWDGGNTEAFF	TGTGCTAGTGGTTGGGACGGCGGTAACACTGAAGCTTTCTTT
TRBV7-9	many	TRBD2	TRBJ2-7	CASSTGLVGTYEQYF	TGTGCCAGCAGCACCGGACTAGTCGGGACCTACGAGCAGTACTTC
TRBV28	many	NA	TRBJ2-7	CASSPPSGTFQYF	TGTGCCAGCAGTCCACCCTCCGGGACATTCCAGTACTTC
TRBV27	NA	NA	TRBJ2-3	CASSFRGPDTQYF	TGTGCCAGCAGTTTTAGGGGTCCAGATACGCAGTATTTT
TRBV27	NA	NA	TRBJ2-1	CASSLATNSYNERFF	TGTGCCAGCAGTTTAGCTACTAATTCTTACAATGAGCGGTTCTTC
TRBV7-9	NA	TRBD1	TRBJ1-4	CASSLPGQGYEKLFF	TGTGCCAGCAGCCTACCGGGACAGGGCTACGAAAAACTGTTTTTT
TRBV5-4	NA	NA	TRBJ2-2	CATGVAGELFF	TGTGCCACCGGCGTGGCCGGGGAGCTGTTTTTT